The 22 T cell receptor beta chains in this list originate from one sample, sequenced in a study of blood T cell repertoires in COVID-19. Assay: immunoSEQ multiplex PCR; the TCRdb copy retains only in-frame clones and omits some. Here the sample spans 130,000 to 150,000 clones, approximately 90% being singletons. The material sequenced was peripheral blood. Receptor source: a human donor in a cohort sampled during active COVID-19.

V usage is TRBV7-2 and J usage is TRBJ1-6; D not certain. The V gene's germline CDR1 is SGHTA and CDR2 FQGNSA. V lost 2 bases and J lost 0, with 8 bases in between. The CDR3 spans 16 residues. The CDR3 here is CASSLYGSSYNSPLHF. DNA for the CDR3: TGTGCCAGCAGCTTATATGGGAGCTCCTATAATTCACCCCTCCACTTT.

The chain links TRBV5-1 to TRBJ1-1; 7 bases map to TRBD1. The CDR3 totals 12 residues. Trimming took 4 bases from V and 12 from J; bases not matched to a gene: 9. CDR1 is SGHRS, CDR2 YFSETQ, per germline. The CDR3 is CASSTDRFYTFF. CDR3 DNA sequence: TGCGCCAGCAGCACGGACAGGTTCTATACTTTCTTT. Variable domain in full (rest from reference TRBV5-1 and TRBJ1-1): KAGVTQTPRYLIKTRGQQVTLSCSPISGHRSVSWYQQTPGQGLQFLFEYFSETQRNKGNFPGRFSGRQFSNSRSEMNVSTLELGDSALYLCASSTDRFYTFFGQGTRLTVV.

The chain is built from TRBV9 and TRBJ2-1, with TRBD2 matching over 9 bases. This CDR3 region has 15 residues. With V trimmed by 0 bases and J by 5 bases, 3 bases remained unmatched. From germline, CDR1 is SGDLS and CDR2 YYNGEE. In DNA form, the CDR3 reads TGTGCCAGCAGCGTAGTGGCTAGCGGGGACAATGAGCAGTTCTTC. Translation: CASSVVASGDNEQFF.

This chain connects TRBV6-5 to TRBJ1-4; D gene ambiguous. V was shortened by 7 bases and J by 4 bases, with 13 bases between the two germline ends. CDR3 length: 14 residues. Looked up from germline, CDR1 is MNHEY and CDR2 is SVGAGI. The CDR3 loop is CASTAVVYNEKLFF. CDR3 bases: TGTGCCAGCACCGCGGTAGTCTATAATGAAAAACTGTTTTTT.

The CDR3 DNA follows: TGTGCCAGCAGTACCATAGCGGGGGTAGAGACCCAGTACTTC. Protein product: CASSTIAGVETQYF. The V and J genes are TRBV6-2 or TRBV6-3 and TRBJ2-5; the match to TRBD2 covers 9 bases. With V trimmed by 5 bases and J by 4 bases, 5 bases remained unmatched. Germline V gene lookup returns CDR1 MNHEY and CDR2 SVGEGT. The CDR3 runs 14 residues.

The chain employs TRBV2 and TRBJ1-3; no clear D. Germline CDR1 and CDR2: SNHLY and FYNNEI. Trimming stripped 7 bases from V and 0 bases from J, with 7 bases between. This CDR3 comprises 13 residues. The CDR3 loop is CASTQSSGNTIYF. In DNA, the CDR3 is TGTGCCAGCACACAGAGCTCTGGAAACACCATATATTTT.

The chain is built from TRBV5-1 and TRBJ1-1; no clear D gene. V was cut by 1 base and J by 5 bases, with 15 bases left in between. The CDR3 extends over 15 amino acids. Germline V gene data show CDR1 as SGHRS and CDR2 as YFSETQ. CDR3: CASSLSPPAGTEAFF. The CDR3 bases are TGCGCCAGCAGCTTGTCCCCACCGGCGGGGACTGAAGCTTTCTTT. Looking up the rest from reference TRBV5-1 and TRBJ1-1 gives the full variable domain: KAGVTQTPRYLIKTRGQQVTLSCSPISGHRSVSWYQQTPGQGLQFLFEYFSETQRNKGNFPGRFSGRQFSNSRSEMNVSTLELGDSALYLCASSLSPPAGTEAFFGQGTRLTVV.

The chain links TRBV30 to TRBJ2-5, with 10 bases aligning to TRBD2. J was trimmed by 5 bases and V by 2 bases; bases with no gene match: 5. Germline-derived CDR1 and CDR2 are GTSNPN and SVGIG (reference sequence). The CDR3 loop spans 14 amino acids. CDR3 sequence: CAWSSWGLAETQYF. The CDR3 DNA reads as TGTGCCTGGAGTTCATGGGGACTAGCGGAGACCCAGTACTTC.

This chain uses TRBV5-1 with TRBJ2-1; D possibly corresponds to TRBD2 (5 bases). This CDR3 comprises 13 residues. CDR1 is SGHRS, CDR2 YFSETQ, per germline. Deletions cut 4 bases from V and 11 bases from J, with 16 bases between. The CDR3 DNA reads TGCGCCAGCAGCCTAGTATCGCCGGGGAAGCAGTTCTTC. It specifies CASSLVSPGKQFF.

The chain links TRBV7-2 to TRBJ1-3; weak D call: TRBD1 (6 bases). V lost 5 bases and J 0 bases, leaving 17 bases between the germline ends. Germline V gene sequence: CDR1 SGHTA, CDR2 FQGNSA. The CDR3 loop spans 17 amino acids. CDR3 amino acids: CASSLTGTPYSGNTIYF. The CDR3 DNA is TGTGCCAGCAGCCTGACCGGGACACCCTACTCTGGAAACACCATATATTTT.

The chain employs TRBV6-1 and TRBJ2-7; 9 bases match TRBD1. Trimming at V came to 0 bases and at J to 2 bases, leaving 14 bases not matched to a gene. The CDR3 covers 19 residues. From germline, CDR1 is MNHNS and CDR2 SASEGT. The CDR3 is CASSEALLPDRGWPYEQYF. CDR3 coding DNA: TGTGCCAGCAGTGAAGCGCTTCTACCGGACAGGGGTTGGCCCTACGAGCAGTACTTC.

V usage is TRBV7-2 and J usage is TRBJ2-1, with TRBD1 as a possible D gene (6 bases). Per the germline V gene, CDR1 is SGHTA and CDR2 is FQGNSA. The CDR3 runs 14 residues. V was cut by 4 bases and J by 1 base, with 8 bases left in between. The CDR3 bases are TGTGCCAGCAGCTCGGACAGATCCTACAATGAGCAGTTCTTC. Its protein is CASSSDRSYNEQFF.

This chain links TRBV15 with TRBJ1-1; D is perhaps TRBD1 (6 bases). V was pared by 1 base and J by 7 bases, with 19 bases between. The CDR3 runs to 16 residues. Germline CDR1 LNHNV, CDR2 YYDKDF (reference sequence). The CDR3 nucleotides read TGTGCCACCAGCAGAGCTGTGACAGGCGGGGGCCGTGAAGCTTTCTTT. It translates to CATSRAVTGGGREAFF.

This chain links TRBV5-6 with TRBJ1-1; D is unclear. The CDR3 runs 12 residues. V lost 1 base and J lost 5, with 6 bases in between. CDR1 and CDR2 from the germline V gene are SGHDT and YYEEEE. The CDR3 bases are TGTGCCAGCAGCTTGCTAGCAACTGAAGCTTTCTTT. It codes for CASSLLATEAFF.

The V call is TRBV4-1, the J call TRBJ1-5; no clear D. Germline V gene lookup returns CDR1 MGHRA and CDR2 YSYEKL. V dropped 1 base and J dropped 3 bases, with 10 bases sitting between them. This CDR3 has 15 amino acids. The CDR3 bases are TGCGCCAGCAGCCAAGGGCCGGGTACCAATCAGCCCCAGCATTTT. It specifies CASSQGPGTNQPQHF.

V and J are TRBV12-3 or TRBV12-4 and TRBJ2-7; a possible D gene is TRBD1 (5 bases). Deletions cut 3 bases from V and 4 bases from J, with 7 bases between. CDR3 length: 12 amino acids. CDR3 sequence (DNA): TGTGCCAGCAGTTTCTACAGGTACGAGCAGTACTTC. As protein: CASSFYRYEQYF.

This rearrangement joins TRBV19 to TRBJ2-5; 9 bases fit TRBD2. The CDR3 is 15 residues long. Germline values: CDR1 LNHDA, CDR2 SQIVND (reference sequence). V shed 2 bases, J shed 5 bases, and the junction held 6 bases outside the gene matches. Here the CDR3 DNA reads TGTGCCAGTAGTATACGGCTAGCGGGGTTGGAGACCCAGTACTTC. As protein: CASSIRLAGLETQYF.

This clone was seen once. The V and J genes are TRBV3-1 (or the pseudogene TRBV3-2) and TRBJ2-7, with 7 bases identical to TRBD1. The CDR3 runs 13 residues. Germline CDR1 is LGHDT and CDR2 is YNNKEL (reference sequence). The ends lost 4 bases at V and 6 bases at J; junction bases unmatched: 6. The CDR3 here is CASSLGAGGEQYF. The DNA of the CDR3 is TGTGCCAGCAGCCTAGGGGCAGGGGGCGAGCAGTACTTC.

This clone was seen once. The chain is built from TRBV27 and TRBJ1-4, with D possibly TRBD1 on 5 matching bases. The CDR3 has 15 amino acids. In germline, CDR1 is MNHEY, CDR2 SMNVEV (reference sequence). Trimming removed 6 bases from V and 5 bases from J, with 16 bases in between. The CDR3 spells CASRRRGEGNEKLFF. CDR3 nucleotide sequence: TGTGCCAGCAGACGGCGGGGGGAGGGGAATGAAAAACTGTTTTTT.

The genes are TRBV6-5 and TRBJ2-7; 12 positions match TRBD1. The ends lost 5 bases at V and 1 base at J; junction bases unmatched: 3. The CDR3 loop spans 15 amino acids. Per the germline V gene, CDR1 is MNHEY and CDR2 is SVGAGI. As DNA, the CDR3 is TGTGCCAGCAGTATGGGACAGGGGGCTTCCTACGAGCAGTACTTC. It codes for CASSMGQGASYEQYF.

The rearrangement joins TRBV9 to TRBJ2-7, with TRBD2 identical over 7 bases. Trimming cost V 0 bases and J 2 bases; bases outside gene matches: 2. In germline, CDR1 is SGDLS, CDR2 YYNGEE. The CDR3 is made up of 14 amino acids. The CDR3: CASSVAGTTYEQYF. The DNA of the CDR3 is TGTGCCAGCAGCGTAGCGGGGACTACCTACGAGCAGTACTTC.

The rearrangement uses TRBV9 and TRBJ1-4; TRBD1 agrees at 12 bases. Losses at the gene ends were 1 base for V and 8 bases for J; bases not matched to a gene: 6. In germline, CDR1 is SGDLS, CDR2 YYNGEE. The CDR3 extends over 16 amino acids. CDR3 bases: TGTGCCAGCAGCGTATCGGGACAGGGGGCGCGAGAAAAACTGTTTTTT. Translated, it gives CASSVSGQGAREKLFF.